A single sample gave rise to the 31 T cell receptor beta chains below, sequenced in a study of blood T cells in healthy people across ages. Sample-barcoded 5' priming and a J-beta primer mix drove a second PCR of about 7 to 12 cycles. MiXCR was run by TCRdb on the 5' RACE reads, yielding one entry per CDR3 protein. The sample lists 650,000 to 800,000 distinct CDR3 sequences, under 45% occurring once. The sequenced sample was blood. The receptor source for this set is a man in his fifties or sixties in good health.

This clonotype was detected a few times. The rearrangement links TRBV7-2 to TRBJ2-3; 9 bases line up with TRBD2. This CDR3 comprises 17 residues. Germline CDR1 reads SGHTA; CDR2 reads FQGNSA. V lost 0 bases and J lost 4; bases outside the gene matches: 8. For the CDR3, the DNA is TGTGCCAGCAGCTTAGCGTCCTTGGGACTAGCTTCAGATACGCAGTATTTT. Translated: CASSLASLGLASDTQYF.

This clonotype occurred many times. The rearrangement links TRBV27 to TRBJ2-1, with 8 bases aligning to TRBD1. Trimming cost V 6 bases and J 7 bases; bases outside gene matches: 5. CDR3 length: 13 amino acids. Germline-derived CDR1 and CDR2 are MNHEY and SMNVEV (reference sequence). The CDR3 here is CASSTTGGNEQFF. The CDR3 nucleotides read TGTGCCAGCAGCACCACAGGGGGAAATGAGCAGTTCTTC.

This clonotype was seen only a few times. The chain has TRBV12-3 or TRBV12-4 and TRBJ1-5, with D hard to call. V was trimmed by 3 bases and J by 1 base, leaving 4 bases between them. This CDR3 has 13 amino acids. CDR3 sequence (DNA): TGTGCCAGCAGTTTGAAGAGCAATCAGCCCCAGCATTTT. Amino acid sequence: CASSLKSNQPQHF.

On this clonotype itself: One end of the junction fails to match germline, which may point to a read error. V usage is TRBV4-3 and J usage is TRBJ2-5; 8 bases match TRBD2. The CDR3 is 18 residues long. Germline V lookup: CDR1 LGHNA, CDR2 YSLEER. This CDR3 reads CASSKDGGGGGQQETQYF. The CDR3, as DNA: TGCGCCAGCAGCAAAGACGGTGGGGGCGGGGGGCAACAAGAGACCCAGTACTTC.

The chain joins TRBV12-3 or TRBV12-4 to TRBJ2-5, with a weak D call TRBD2 (6 bases). CDR3 length: 14 residues. V was pared by 6 bases and J by 2 bases, with 13 bases between. For the CDR3, the DNA is TGTGCCAGCAGCGGACGACTAGTGCAAGAGACCCAGTACTTC. Translating gives CASSGRLVQETQYF.

This clonotype was observed a few times. V usage is TRBV28 and J usage is TRBJ1-2; 11 bases line up with TRBD1. Germline V CDR1 and CDR2: MDHEN, SYDVKM. The CDR3 runs 14 residues. V lost 6 bases and J lost 8; bases outside the gene matches: 8. Here the CDR3 DNA reads TGTGCCAGCAGACCCGGACAGGGGGCGGGCGGCTACACCTTC. This codes for CASRPGQGAGGYTF.

This chain uses TRBV3-1 with TRBJ2-5; D possibly corresponds to TRBD1 (5 bases). The V end lost 0 bases, the J end lost 6 bases, and 8 bases lay between the germline ends. Germline CDR1 and CDR2: LGHDT and YNNKEL (reference sequence). CDR3 length: 13 residues. Written as DNA, the CDR3 is TGTGCCAGCAGCCAAGACAGGGAACAGACCCAGTACTTC. It codes for CASSQDREQTQYF.

V and J are TRBV20-1 and TRBJ2-3; 8 bases agree with TRBD2. J was trimmed by 4 bases and V by 6 bases; bases with no gene match: 12. This CDR3 spans 15 amino acids. Germline V gene data show CDR1 as DFQATT and CDR2 as SNEGSKA (reference sequence). The CDR3 DNA reads TGCAGTGCCAATTCAAACGGGGGGGCCTCAGATACGCAGTATTTT. This gives the protein CSANSNGGASDTQYF.

This clonotype was seen more than once but under ten times. V gene TRBV11-2 combines with J gene TRBJ2-3; D remains ambiguous. Germline V lookup: CDR1 SGHAT, CDR2 FQNNGV. The CDR3 sequence is 14 residues long. V lost 0 bases and J 4 bases, leaving 8 bases between the germline ends. CDR3 bases: TGTGCCAGCAGCTTAGATCTCGGATCAGATACGCAGTATTTT. Its protein product is CASSLDLGSDTQYF.

In the case of this clonotype: Being one base from a much bigger clone, this may be a read error. The chain joins TRBV10-3 to TRBJ2-7; possibly TRBD1 for D (6 bases). Between the trimmed V and J ends, which lost 6 bases and 2 bases, there was a span of 14 bases. Germline lookup yields CDR1 ENHRY and CDR2 SYGVKD. This CDR3 has 14 amino acids. The CDR3 DNA is TGTGCCATCAGCACCGCGGACAGAACCTACGAGCAGTACTTC. Translated: CAISTADRTYEQYF.

In this sample, this clonotype turned up a few times. The chain links TRBV7-9 to TRBJ2-6, with 8 bases lining up with TRBD1. Trimming removed 5 bases from V and 2 bases from J; junction bases left unmatched: 11. The CDR3 is 18 amino acids. Germline assignment: CDR1 SEHNR and CDR2 FQNEAQ (reference sequence). CDR3 DNA sequence: TGTGCCAGCAGCCGACGACCCAAACAGGGGGCTGGGGCCAACGTCCTGACTTTC. Translation: CASSRRPKQGAGANVLTF.

In the case of this clonotype: The junction departs from germline at one end; a sequencing error may be responsible. This sequence joins TRBV7-7 and TRBJ2-5, with D perhaps being TRBD1 or TRBD2 (5 bases each). The CDR3 contains 14 residues. Germline lookup yields CDR1 SSHAT and CDR2 FNYEAQ (reference sequence). The CDR3 loop reads CASSLGTAAETQYF. CDR3 DNA sequence: TGTGCTAGCAGCTTAGGGACCGCGGCGGAGACCCAGTACTTC.

The DNA of the CDR3 is TGCGCCAGCAGCCGAAGTAAGCCGGGACTAGCGGCCACCTACGAGCAGTACTTC. It is translated as CASSRSKPGLAATYEQYF. The V call is TRBV4-3, the J call TRBJ2-7; 11 positions agree with TRBD2. The CDR3 has 18 residues. From germline, CDR1 is LGHNA and CDR2 YSLEER. With V trimmed by 4 bases and J by 2 bases, 13 bases remained unmatched.

This clonotype was seen more than once but under ten times. The V call is TRBV27, the J call TRBJ2-2; 7 nucleotides line up with TRBD1. The junction had 5 bases not matched to a gene; V was cut back by 6 bases and J by 4 bases. The CDR3 consists of 14 residues. Germline-derived CDR1 and CDR2 are MNHEY and SMNVEV (reference sequence). DNA of the CDR3: TGTGCCAGCAGGACGGGACAGAGCACCGGGGAGCTGTTTTTT. This encodes CASRTGQSTGELFF.

This clonotype showed up just a few times. This chain links TRBV25-1 with TRBJ2-1, with unresolved D. The CDR3 sequence is 13 residues long. From germline, CDR1 is MGHDK and CDR2 SYGVNS. V was trimmed by 0 bases and J by 8 bases, leaving 8 bases between them. In DNA form, the CDR3 reads TGTGCCAGCAGTGAATACCCCTCGTATGAGCAGTTCTTC. Residues: CASSEYPSYEQFF.

The rearrangement links TRBV7-9 to TRBJ2-7; 7 bases line up with TRBD2. Germline lookup yields CDR1 SEHNR and CDR2 FQNEAQ (reference sequence). The CDR3 runs to 13 residues. V shed 7 bases and J 6 bases; nucleotides not matched to a gene: 9. CDR3 DNA: TGTGCCAGCACTCCTTTTGGGGAGGGCGAGCAGTACTTC. Encoded protein: CASTPFGEGEQYF.

The chain employs TRBV7-9 and TRBJ2-3; 8 bases are shared with TRBD2. CDR3 length: 13 amino acids. V shed 4 bases and J 5 bases; nucleotides not matched to a gene: 2. Germline V CDR1 and CDR2: SEHNR, FQNEAQ (reference sequence). The CDR3 coding sequence is TGTGCCAGCAGCTCGACTAGCGTAGATACGCAGTATTTT. This sequence encodes CASSSTSVDTQYF. Supplemented by reference TRBV7-9 and TRBJ2-3, the full variable domain reads DTGVSQNPRHKITKRGQNVTFRCDPISEHNRLYWYRQTLGQGPEFLTYFQNEAQLEKSRLLSDRFSAERPKGSFSTLEIQRTEQGDSAMYLCASSSTSVDTQYFGPGTRLTVL.

Of note for this clonotype: At one end the junction does not follow the germline gene, possibly because of a read error. The DNA of the CDR3 is TGCGCCAGCACAGTGCCTAGCACAGATACGCGGTATTTT. The encoded protein is CASTVPSTDTRYF. V and J are TRBV5-1 and TRBJ2-3, with D possibly being TRBD2 (5 bases). Germline CDR1 and CDR2: SGHRS and YFSETQ. This CDR3 contains 13 residues. The variable domain in full, with the rest retrieved from reference TRBV5-1 and TRBJ2-3, is KAGVTQTPRYLIKTRGQQVTLSCSPISGHRSVSWYQQTPGQGLQFLFEYFSETQRNKGNFPGRFSGRQFSNSRSEMNVSTLELGDSALYLCASTVPSTDTRYFGPGTRLTVL.

This clonotype was recorded once. The rearrangement links TRBV5-1 to TRBJ2-1; 8 nucleotides agree with TRBD1. Germline CDR1 SGHRS, CDR2 YFSETQ. The CDR3 length is 15 residues. After removal of 0 bases from V and 2 bases from J, the junction contained 1 base not matched to a gene. CDR3 nucleotide sequence: TGCGCCAGCAGCTTGGTACAGGGGGCCTACAATGAGCAGTTCTTC. Its protein is CASSLVQGAYNEQFF.

This rearrangement joins TRBV10-3 to TRBJ1-2, with unresolved D. V was clipped by 7 bases and J by 2 bases, with 14 bases between them. The CDR3 has 14 amino acids. The germline V gene encodes CDR1 ENHRY and CDR2 SYGVKD. CDR3 loop: CAIKGSGLNYGYTF. DNA for the CDR3: TGTGCCATCAAAGGGAGCGGATTAAACTATGGCTACACCTTC.

Of note for this clonotype: A read error may explain this, as a much larger clone is one base away. This rearrangement joins TRBV4-3 to TRBJ2-7; 7 nucleotides agree with TRBD2. Judging by the DNA end, TRBJ2-5 fits better; the J call may be wrong. Germline CDR1 is LGHNA and CDR2 is YSLEER. The CDR3 covers 15 residues. The CDR3 DNA sequence: TGCGCCAGCAGCCAAGGGGGAGGGATCGAAGAGACCCAGTACTTC. Protein sequence: CASSQGGGIEETQYF.

A word on this clonotype: An end of the junction does not agree with germline; a read error may underlie this. The chain is built from TRBV3-1 and TRBJ2-5; either TRBD1 or TRBD2 may fit D (5 bases each). The germline V gene encodes CDR1 LGHDT and CDR2 YNNKEL (reference sequence). CDR3 size: 13 residues. CDR3 nucleotides: TGTGCCAGCAGCCAAATACGGGGCCAGACCCTGTACTTC. This gives the protein CASSQIRGQTLYF.

The CDR3 sequence: CASSFRGSLAKNIQYF. The CDR3 DNA sequence: TGTGCCAGCAGCTTTAGGGGGAGCCTAGCCAAAAACATTCAGTACTTC. The V call is TRBV7-2, the J call TRBJ2-4; perhaps TRBD1 as D (6 bases). Trimming cost V 3 bases and J 0 bases, with 12 bases left between them. Per the germline V gene, CDR1 is SGHTA and CDR2 is FQGNSA. The CDR3 sequence is 16 residues long. Full variable domain (remainder filled in from reference TRBV7-2 and TRBJ2-4): GAGVSQSPSNKVTEKGKDVELRCDPISGHTALYWYRQSLGQGLEFLIYFQGNSAPDKSGLPSDRFSAERTGGSVSTLTIQRTQQEDSAVYLCASSFRGSLAKNIQYFGAGTRLSVL.

This clonotype occurred many times. This chain joins TRBV12-3 or TRBV12-4 and TRBJ2-4, with TRBD2 as a possible D gene (5 bases). V lost 5 bases and J lost 0, with 11 bases in between. The CDR3 sequence is 15 residues long. CDR3 coding DNA: TGTGCCAGCAGTGGGAGACACCTAGCCAAAAACATTCAGTACTTC. Encoded protein: CASSGRHLAKNIQYF.

This clonotype was observed a few times. V usage is TRBV12-3 or TRBV12-4 and J usage is TRBJ2-3, with no clear D. This CDR3 has 14 residues. Deletions cut 4 bases from V and 3 bases from J, with 11 bases between. In DNA form, the CDR3 reads TGTGCCAGCAGTTACTCCGACATTACAGATACGCAGTATTTT. Translated, it gives CASSYSDITDTQYF.

This clonotype was seen many times. The chain couples TRBV3-1 to TRBJ2-7, with D possibly being TRBD1 (6 bases). Germline V gene sequence: CDR1 LGHDT, CDR2 YNNKEL (reference sequence). Trimming left V 4 bases short and J 3 bases short, with 16 bases between. The CDR3 sequence is 15 residues long. The CDR3 protein is CASSLHRGHFYEQYF. The CDR3 nucleotides read TGTGCCAGCAGCCTACACCGGGGACACTTCTACGAGCAGTACTTC.

The rearrangement uses TRBV3-1 and TRBJ2-5, with 7 bases fitting TRBD2. The CDR3 covers 15 residues. CDR1 is LGHDT, CDR2 YNNKEL, per germline (reference sequence). With 4 bases clipped from V and 5 bases from J, the junction kept 10 bases outside the gene matches. CDR3 DNA: TGTGCCAGCAGCCTAGCAACTAGCGCTCGGGAGACCCAGTACTTC. Encoded protein: CASSLATSARETQYF.

This chain uses TRBV20-1 with TRBJ2-1; TRBD1 agrees at 7 bases. V lost 5 bases, J lost 0 bases, and 16 bases stayed unmatched. The length of the CDR3 is 18 residues. Germline CDR1 reads DFQATT; CDR2 reads SNEGSKA (reference sequence). The DNA of the CDR3 is TGCAGTGCTGAGACGGGACAGATCTTTACCAGCTCCTACAATGAGCAGTTCTTC. Translated: CSAETGQIFTSSYNEQFF.

The CDR3 protein is CASSTLAGGSSYNEQFF. As DNA, the CDR3 is TGTGCCAGCTCAACACTAGCGGGGGGCTCATCCTACAATGAGCAGTTCTTC. The chain has TRBV18 and TRBJ2-1; 12 positions agree with TRBD2. The CDR3 sequence is 17 residues long. Germline V lookup: CDR1 KGHSH, CDR2 LQKENI. V shed 5 bases and J 1 base; nucleotides not matched to a gene: 6. Full variable domain (rest looked up from reference TRBV18 and TRBJ2-1): NAGVMQNPRHLVRRRGQEARLRCSPMKGHSHVYWYRQLPEEGLKFMVYLQKENIIDESGMPKERFSAEFPKEGPSILRIQQVVRGDSAAYFCASSTLAGGSSYNEQFFGPGTRLTVL.

The rearrangement uses TRBV12-3 or TRBV12-4 and TRBJ2-5, with D maybe TRBD2 (7 bases). The CDR3 runs 17 residues. V was shortened by 6 bases and J by 0 bases, with 20 bases between the two germline ends. The CDR3 DNA follows: TGTGCCAGCAGCCCCCTCGGGGGGCCATCTTACCAAGAGACCCAGTACTTC. Translated, it gives CASSPLGGPSYQETQYF.

The gene calls are TRBV4-3 and TRBJ2-6, with TRBD1 matching 8 bases. Trimming removed 0 bases from V and 4 bases from J; junction bases left unmatched: 5. Germline assignment: CDR1 LGHNA and CDR2 YSLEER. The CDR3 consists of 17 residues. CDR3 in DNA: TGCGCCAGCAGCCAAGAGCAGGGGGCGGTGGGGGCCAACGTCCTGACTTTC. Amino acids: CASSQEQGAVGANVLTF.